This T cell receptor beta chain was identified in a study of cytomegalovirus exposure and HLA in healthy donors. The germline V gene encodes CDR1 GTSNPN and CDR2 SVGIG (reference sequence). The CDR3 is made up of 14 amino acids. V dropped 3 bases and J dropped 1; count of bases not matched to a gene: 0. Sequenced by immunoSEQ multiplex PCR; TCRdb stores in-frame clones only, minus some. The sample yields approximately 160,000 clones, approximately 88% seen once. The sequenced sample consisted of PBMCs. The TCR originated in a man aged 30-40 years in good health and CMV-seropositive. The chain employs TRBV30 and TRBJ2-3; 11 bases line up with TRBD2. The CDR3 DNA reads TGTGCCTGGAGGGGACTAGCGGGCACAGATACGCAGTATTTT. Its protein product is CAWRGLAGTDTQYF.